This T cell receptor (beta chain) was found in a study of blood T cell repertoires in COVID-19. The wider study: The analysed material was cDNA or gDNA that came from T cells, B-cell-depleted T cells, or PBMCs.

The CDR3 loop spans 14 amino acids. V was clipped by 10 bases and J by 1 base, with 16 bases between them. Germline V gives CDR1 MDHEN, CDR2 SYDVKM. Some clones are missing from TCRdb's copy, which holds only in-frame ones; the method was immunoSEQ multiplex PCR. The sample carries 90,000 to 150,000 clones, approximately 86% recorded once. This chain connects TRBV28 to TRBJ1-2, with D unresolved. Source material: peripheral blood. The receptor's source is a human donor in a cohort sampled during active COVID-19. The CDR3 sequence: CATIDTARNYGYTF. The CDR3 nucleotides read TGTGCCACCATAGACACAGCTCGTAACTATGGCTACACCTTC.